This T cell receptor beta chain was sequenced in a study of blood T cells in healthy people across ages. The authors isolated at least 7 million PBMCs per sample. Germline V gene sequence: CDR1 MGHDK, CDR2 SYGVNS. This CDR3 has 13 amino acids. This clonotype was seen a few times. Using a J-beta primer mix together with a sample-barcoded 5' primer, a second PCR was run for roughly 7 to 12 cycles. MiXCR, run by TCRdb on the 5' RACE reads, gives a single entry per CDR3 protein. Here the sample spans approximately 780,000 distinct CDR3 sequences, roughly 25% being singletons. The same sample was also used in a study of T cells of mothers and their children. From that report: Related mother-child pairs shared slightly more overlap than unrelated pairs, but the difference was non-significant.

This receptor was identified in a boy aged 5-17 years in good health. The chain couples TRBV25-1 to TRBJ2-5; a possible D gene is TRBD2 (6 bases). Judging by the DNA end, TRBJ2-7 fits better; the J call may be wrong. The sequenced material came from blood. CDR3: CASSRSGGYEQYF. The CDR3 nucleotides read TGTGCCAGCAGTAGATCCGGGGGCTACGAGCAGTACTTC.